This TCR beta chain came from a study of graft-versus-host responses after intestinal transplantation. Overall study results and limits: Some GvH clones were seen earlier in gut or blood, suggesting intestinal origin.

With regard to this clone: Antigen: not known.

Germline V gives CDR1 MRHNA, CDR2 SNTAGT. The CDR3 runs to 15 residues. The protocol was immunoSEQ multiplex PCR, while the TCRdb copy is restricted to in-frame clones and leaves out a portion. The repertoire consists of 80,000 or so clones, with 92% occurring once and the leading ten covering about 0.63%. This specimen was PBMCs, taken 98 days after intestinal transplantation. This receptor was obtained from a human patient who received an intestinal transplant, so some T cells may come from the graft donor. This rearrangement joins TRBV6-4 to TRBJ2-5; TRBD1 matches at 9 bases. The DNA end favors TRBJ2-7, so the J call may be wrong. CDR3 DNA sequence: TGTGCCAGCAGTGACTACAGGGGGCTGGGGTACGAGCAGTACTTC. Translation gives CASSDYRGLGYEQYF.